The rows below give T cell receptor beta chains drawn from one sample of a study of sequential checkpoint blockade in melanoma. Profiling relied on immunoSEQ multiplex PCR, and the TCRdb table lists in-frame clones only, not all of them. The data show some 31,000 clones, less than 90% seen once. This specimen was CD8+ T cells sorted from blood (inferred from file names), taken from a patient given nivolumab and ipilimumab in sequence. The receptors stem from a human donor with melanoma. Each CDR3 is given with its conserved first and last residue. The D gene is left open where the match is weak. The size field is filled for only some rows; it gives once, few, many or a size class.

v_gene	j_gene	d_gene	abundance	CDR3nt	CDR3aa
TRBV19	TRBJ1-5	TRBD1	NA	TGTGCCAGTAGTGGGACCAGGACAGGAAATCAGCCCCAGCATTTT	CASSGTRTGNQPQHF
TRBV5-1	TRBJ2-5	NA	NA	TGCGCCAGCAACCTGATGGGGCAGCAAGAGACCCAGTACTTC	CASNLMGQQETQYF
TRBV7-8	TRBJ2-7	NA	NA	TGTGCCAGCAGCCCCCGGGACCGTGACTGGGACAACCTTCACGAGCAGTACTTC	CASSPRDRDWDNLHEQYF
TRBV10-3	TRBJ2-7	NA	NA	TGTGCCATCAGTGAGTCGATACAGATGAGCTCCTACGAGCAGTACTTC	CAISESIQMSSYEQYF
TRBV11-3	TRBJ2-7	TRBD1	NA	TGTGCCAGCAGTGAGACAGGGGCTAGTTACGAGCAGTACTTC	CASSETGASYEQYF
TRBV7-8	TRBJ2-1	NA	NA	TGTGCCAGCAGCCCGCAGGCTGAGAGACAGTTCTTC	CASSPQAERQFF
TRBV4-3	TRBJ1-5	NA	NA	TGCGCCAGCAGCCAAGATCTTGAGGGATTGTGGTCCCAGCATTTT	CASSQDLEGLWSQHF
TRBV6-6	TRBJ1-6	NA	once	TGTGCCAGCAGATTCCAGGGGTCTCCGGATTCACCCCTCCACTTT	CASRFQGSPDSPLHF
TRBV14	TRBJ2-5	NA	NA	TGTGCCAGCAGCCAACTTGACCCGGCGGAAGAGACCCAGTACTTC	CASSQLDPAEETQYF
TRBV6-5	TRBJ2-7	TRBD1	NA	TGTGCCAGCAGTTCTAACTCGGGACAGGGGGCCTACGAGCAGTACTTC	CASSSNSGQGAYEQYF
TRBV5-1	TRBJ2-3	TRBD1	NA	TGCGCCAGCAGCACCGGACAGGGTGGCACAGATACGCAGTATTTT	CASSTGQGGTDTQYF
TRBV5-4	TRBJ1-1	NA	NA	TGTGCCAGCAGCTTGGCCTACACTGAAGCTTTCTTT	CASSLAYTEAFF
TRBV4-1	TRBJ2-1	TRBD1	NA	TGCGCCAGCAGCCAACGTGGACAGGGAAATTACAATGAGCAGTTCTTC	CASSQRGQGNYNEQFF
TRBV5-5	TRBJ2-3	NA	NA	TGTGCCAGCAGCTTGGTGGGGACTAGCACAGATACGCAGTATTTT	CASSLVGTSTDTQYF
TRBV6-6	TRBJ2-1	NA	NA	TGTGCCAGCAGTTATTCAGGTCTTAATGAGCAGTTCTTC	CASSYSGLNEQFF
TRBV28	TRBJ2-3	TRBD2	NA	TGTGCCAGCAGTGGACGACTAGCGGGAGGCACAGATACGCAGTATTTT	CASSGRLAGGTDTQYF